Below, 15 T cell receptor beta chains from the same sample are listed, as sequenced in a study of cytomegalovirus exposure and HLA in healthy donors. Primers for the PCR totalled 60 Vbeta and 13 Jbeta. Assay used: immunoSEQ multiplex PCR; TCRdb lists only in-frame clones, some missing. This table holds about 200,000 clones, less than 80% found once. The sequencing input was PBMCs. All receptors come from a girl aged 2 to 9 in good health and CMV-seronegative.

The gene calls are TRBV7-9 and TRBJ2-1; D remains ambiguous. The germline V and J ends were trimmed by 5 bases and 4 bases, with 15 bases remaining between them. The CDR3 is 15 residues long. Per the germline V gene, CDR1 is SEHNR and CDR2 is FQNEAQ (reference sequence). CDR3 residues: CASSLIRLSYNEQFF. The CDR3, as DNA: TGTGCCAGCAGCCTAATCAGGTTATCGTACAATGAGCAGTTCTTC.

The chain couples TRBV9 to TRBJ2-5; 8 bases align to TRBD2. The length of the CDR3 is 17 residues. V lost 3 bases to trimming and J lost 2 bases; unmatched junction nucleotides: 12. CDR1 SGDLS and CDR2 YYNGEE come from the germline V gene. CDR3 coding DNA: TGTGCCAGCAGCGCGGGAGACGCGGGGGGTCGGCAAGAGACCCAGTACTTC. This sequence encodes CASSAGDAGGRQETQYF.

This clone was counted a few times. Relative to the germline gene, one junction end is altered; a read error may explain this. The chain has TRBV6-5 and TRBJ2-1; the match to TRBD1 covers 9 bases. The CDR3 has 10 amino acids. The germline CDR1 and CDR2 sequences are MNHEY and SVGAGI. The CDR3 sequence is CASRGDREVF. Here the CDR3 DNA reads TGTGCCAGCAGGGGGGACAGGGAGGTCTTC.

The chain joins TRBV2 to TRBJ2-5; 12 nucleotides align to TRBD2. Germline values: CDR1 SNHLY, CDR2 FYNNEI. This CDR3 spans 16 amino acids. J lost 0 bases, V lost 4 bases, and 3 bases had no gene match. CDR3 loop: CASSVGLAGNQETQYF. As DNA, the CDR3 is TGTGCCAGCAGTGTCGGACTAGCGGGGAACCAAGAGACCCAGTACTTC.

The chain recombines TRBV7-9 with TRBJ2-5; D gene unclear. The CDR3 runs 14 residues. The V gene lost 2 bases and the J gene lost 5 bases, with 12 bases spanning the gap. The germline gives CDR1 SEHNR, CDR2 FQNEAQ (reference sequence). This CDR3 reads CASSLQARVETQYF. The CDR3 DNA reads as TGTGCCAGCAGCTTACAAGCTAGAGTCGAGACCCAGTACTTC.

The chain carries TRBV5-3 and TRBJ2-1; D may be TRBD2 (5 bases). TRBV5-3 is labeled an ORF, and its function is uncertain. The V end lost 4 bases, the J end lost 4 bases, and 12 bases lay between the germline ends. The CDR3 loop spans 14 amino acids. The CDR3 sequence: CARSQRGPYNEQFF. As DNA, the CDR3 is TGTGCCAGAAGCCAGCGAGGGCCGTACAATGAGCAGTTCTTC.

This sequence joins TRBV27 and TRBJ1-5; no clear D gene. V was cut by 5 bases and J by 0 bases, with 5 bases left in between. Germline V gene sequence: CDR1 MNHEY, CDR2 SMNVEV (reference sequence). The CDR3 contains 13 residues. This chain's CDR3 is CASSLGSNQPQHF. The CDR3 bases are TGTGCCAGCAGTCTCGGTAGCAATCAGCCCCAGCATTTT.

This clone has a handful of counts. The chain combines TRBV11-2 with TRBJ1-2; 7 bases agree with TRBD1. Germline trimming cut 1 base from V and 4 bases from J; bases unmatched to any gene: 3. CDR3 size: 14 residues. CDR1 SGHAT and CDR2 FQNNGV come from the germline V gene. The CDR3 sequence is CASSLGTGAYGYTF. The CDR3, as DNA: TGTGCCAGCAGCTTAGGTACAGGGGCCTATGGCTACACCTTC.

The chain recombines TRBV5-1 with TRBJ2-7; 9 positions match TRBD2. The germline V gene encodes CDR1 SGHRS and CDR2 YFSETQ. The ends lost 2 bases at V and 2 bases at J; junction bases unmatched: 2. This CDR3 contains 14 residues. The CDR3 here is CASSFLAGAYEQYF. CDR3 nucleotides: TGCGCCAGCAGCTTCTTAGCGGGAGCCTACGAGCAGTACTTC.

V is TRBV29-1 and J is TRBJ2-1, with D uncertain. The germline CDR1 and CDR2 sequences are SQVTM and ANQGSEA. V lost 1 base and J 8 bases, leaving 15 bases between the germline ends. The CDR3 sequence is 14 residues long. In DNA, the CDR3 is TGCAGCGTTGAAGGTCGGCTAGTATACGATGAGCAGTTCTTC. Protein sequence: CSVEGRLVYDEQFF.

The V gene is TRBV7-6, the J gene TRBJ2-5, with 9 bases identical to TRBD2. Germline CDR1 reads SGHVS; CDR2 reads FNYEAQ. The CDR3 runs 16 residues. V lost 7 bases and J lost 5; bases outside the gene matches: 14. The CDR3 reads CASTPNRGAGGETQYF. Written as DNA, the CDR3 is TGTGCCAGCACCCCAAATCGGGGGGCGGGGGGGGAGACCCAGTACTTC. Full variable domain (rest looked up from reference TRBV7-6 and TRBJ2-5): GAGVSQSPRYKVTKRGQDVALRCDPISGHVSLYWYRQALGQGPEFLTYFNYEAQQDKSGLPNDRFSAERPEGSISTLTIQRTEQRDSAMYRCASTPNRGAGGETQYFGPGTRLLVL.

Of note for this clone: A junction boundary mismatches the germline segment, possibly from a read error. This chain joins TRBV7-9 and TRBJ2-4; TRBD1 matches 10 bases. The CDR3 totals 15 residues. CDR1 and CDR2 (germline): SEHNR, FQNEAQ (reference sequence). The CDR3 DNA sequence: TGTTCCAGCAGCCCCCGGGGGACAGGGGACGCCATTCAGTACTTC. This encodes CSSSPRGTGDAIQYF.

V gene TRBV13 combines with J gene TRBJ2-3, with 10 bases identical to TRBD2. CDR1 PRHDT and CDR2 FYEKMQ come from the germline V gene (reference sequence). Trimming cost V 3 bases and J 0 bases; bases outside gene matches: 0. The CDR3 runs 15 residues. CDR3: CASSFSGRSTDTQYF. DNA of the CDR3: TGTGCCAGCAGCTTTAGCGGGAGGAGCACAGATACGCAGTATTTT.

This clone was counted once. This chain links TRBV7-2 with TRBJ1-1, with D uncertain. Germline V lookup: CDR1 SGHTA, CDR2 FQGNSA. Trimming removed 0 bases at V and 6 bases at J, with 5 bases between. The CDR3 is 12 residues long. This chain's CDR3 is CASSLAHSEAFF. CDR3 DNA sequence: TGTGCCAGCAGCTTAGCTCATTCTGAAGCTTTCTTT.

The V and J genes are TRBV6-1 and TRBJ2-3, with 9 bases aligning to TRBD2. V lost 8 bases to trimming and J lost 6 bases; unmatched junction nucleotides: 12. Germline V CDR1 and CDR2: MNHNS, SASEGT. The CDR3 is made up of 15 amino acids. The CDR3 DNA sequence: TGTGCCAGCCCCCTCTCTAGCGGGGTGTGGGATACGCAGTATTTT. Protein: CASPLSSGVWDTQYF.